These T cell receptor beta chains were read from a single sample in a study of T cell responses to AZD1222 COVID-19 vaccine. Some clones are missing from TCRdb's copy, which holds only in-frame ones; the method was immunoSEQ multiplex PCR. The repertoire has some 150,000 clones, approximately 90% of them found once; the top ten carry about 2%. Sequenced material: peripheral blood, taken on day 0 of AZD1222 vaccination. The receptor set was obtained from an adult in good health. Each CDR3 is given with its conserved first and last residue. D genes are given only for firm matches. Some rows have no size entry. The others give once, few or many, or a class for an expanded clone.

j_call cdr3_length d_call clone_size v_call cdr3_aa cdr3_nt
TRBJ2-7 11 - few TRBV6-5 CASSSAYEQYF TGTGCCAGCAGTAGCGCTTACGAGCAGTACTTC
TRBJ2-5 20 TRBD2 - TRBV2 CASSDQRPGLAGEGRETQYF TGTGCCAGCAGTGACCAAAGGCCGGGACTAGCGGGAGAAGGGCGCGAGACCCAGTACTTC
TRBJ1-1 16 TRBD1 - TRBV7-2 CASSNRDRGRRTEAFF TGTGCCAGCAGCAACCGGGACAGGGGAAGGAGGACTGAAGCTTTCTTT
TRBJ1-1 13 - - TRBV18 CASSPQEWTEAFF TGTGCCAGCTCACCACAGGAATGGACTGAAGCTTTCTTT
TRBJ1-2 15 - few TRBV19 CASSSGTLGNYGYTF TGTGCCAGTAGTTCCGGGACCCTCGGTAACTATGGCTACACCTTC
TRBJ2-1 16 TRBD2 - TRBV15 CATSIARTSGIDEQFF TGTGCCACCAGCATAGCCCGGACTAGCGGGATTGATGAGCAGTTCTTC
TRBJ1-5 15 - - TRBV28 CASSLLGRSNQPQHF TGTGCCAGCAGTTTATTGGGCAGGAGCAATCAGCCCCAGCATTTT
TRBJ1-1 17 - - TRBV10-3 CAIRKGHGGGLDTEAFF TGTGCCATCAGAAAAGGGCACGGAGGCGGTCTTGACACTGAAGCTTTCTTT
TRBJ2-4 15 TRBD2 once TRBV13 CASSLPSGRGSIQYF TGTGCCAGCAGCTTGCCTAGCGGGAGGGGAAGCATTCAGTACTTC
TRBJ2-5 14 - - TRBV5-1 CASSLGGVGETQYF TGCGCCAGCAGCTTGGGCGGGGTCGGAGAGACCCAGTACTTC
TRBJ2-2 14 - once TRBV18 CASSPLTDTGELFF TGTGCCAGCTCACCACTAACTGACACCGGGGAGCTGTTTTTT
TRBJ2-1 16 - - TRBV28 CASRELQTSSYNEQFF TGTGCCAGCAGAGAGTTACAGACTAGCTCCTACAATGAGCAGTTCTTC
TRBJ2-3 15 - - TRBV28 CASSFGQPGTDTQYF TGTGCCAGCAGTTTCGGACAGCCTGGCACAGATACGCAGTATTTT
TRBJ2-3 14 TRBD2 - TRBV29-1 CSSHLAENTDTQYF TGCAGCTCCCATCTAGCGGAAAACACAGATACGCAGTATTTT
TRBJ2-1 16 - - TRBV6-5 CASSYLNPGRMGEQFF TGTGCCAGCAGTTACTTAAACCCGGGACGGATGGGTGAGCAGTTCTTC
TRBJ2-5 14 - - TRBV25-1 CASSLFGGQETQYF TGTGCCAGCAGCCTTTTTGGTGGGCAAGAGACCCAGTACTTC